This T cell receptor beta chain was recovered during a study of shared clonotypes between healthy human individuals. General study findings and limits: Generally, estimated richness proved larger in naive subsets than it did in memory subsets. Having only a few donors restricted how much genetic and exposure-history diversity was captured.

Naive CD8 cells lacked CD45RO and underwent positive selection for CCR7, leaving out terminally differentiated effector memory CD45RA+ cells. Donors had no recently reported acute infections or vaccinations and were HIV-negative. TCRdb keeps only in-frame clones here, not all; method: immunoSEQ multiplex PCR. The table has 1.5 million to 2.5 million clones, over 85% seen once. As concerns this clone: Antigen specificity is unknown.

The V and J ends lost 2 bases and 1 base, in that order; junction bases with no gene match: 9. The germline CDR1 and CDR2 sequences are MNHEY and SMNVEV (reference sequence). The CDR3 contains 17 residues. The rearrangement links TRBV27 to TRBJ1-2, with 8 bases matching TRBD1. The sequencing input was naive CD8+ T cells sorted from blood. The TCR sequence derives from a man between 18 and 29 years old in good health. The CDR3 coding sequence is TGTGCCAGCAGTTTAGGCCCCGGGACAGGATATAACTATGGCTACACCTTC. Its protein product is CASSLGPGTGYNYGYTF.